This T cell receptor (beta chain) comes out of a study of blood T cell repertoires in COVID-19 (dated by TCRdb to about 2020). The study in broad terms: The collaborator samples originated in the United States, Italy and Spain and spanned the acute and convalescent phases of COVID-19. The prospective study material was composed of cDNA or gDNA derived from T cells, B-cell-depleted T cells, or PBMCs. Samples came from the ongoing ImmuneRACE study (first 160 participants) plus 1,254 subjects from 6 global collaborators. Where HLA class I and class II types were available, the types were taken from metadata supplied by the sample provider, not from assay-based typing. A freely available public database, intended as a resource for researchers studying the immune response to SARS-CoV-2, is where the repertoires were released. Subjects who had been exposed to COVID-19, were actively infected with it, or had recovered from it provided the deeply sampled blood TCRbeta repertoires that made up the dataset. Sample metadata almost always included a de-identified subject ID, COVID-19 status, age in years and sex.

Results the study describes overall, beyond this receptor: The amount of clinical and demographic metadata varied by source and participant and was provided uncurated.

The collaborating institutions used their own protocols to collect whole blood in K2EDTA tubes. For TCRbeta analysis, collaborators shipped samples as frozen whole blood, isolated PBMCs, or DNA extracted from either of those sample types. As for this clone: The antigen it recognizes is unknown. No base qualities exist here, and no much larger clone lies one base off it.

TCRbeta CDR3 regions were amplified from genomic DNA using the immunoSEQ Assay, a bias-controlled multiplex PCR. The original methods were these. Within the assay, amplification of reference gene primers was used to estimate how many nucleated cells each sample contained. To quantify the absolute abundance of each unique TCRbeta CDR3 rearrangement, sequence reads were collapsed and filtered. Productive Simpson clonality was computed per sample as the square root of Simpson's diversity index over productive rearrangements. What TCRdb holds here is the immuneACCESS table cut down to in-frame rearrangements. Part of the clones is not present; checked against another copy, under half of the missing clones reflect an unresolved V gene, and the others are unexplained. That table furnishes V, J and clone size, whereas the DNA furnished D and trimming. Across this sample there are 97,000 or so clones, with approximately 90% seen only once. The ten largest clones capture less than 2% of the sample.

The TCR sequence derives from a man between 60 and 75 years old with acute or convalescent COVID-19. Sequencing used peripheral blood.

The CDR3 region reads CASSLGQSLNQPQHF. The nucleotide sequence is given as TGTGCCAGCAGCCTGGGCCAGTCCCTTAATCAGCCCCAGCATTTT. The chain links TRBV5-6 with TRBJ1-5; the D gene is unclear. The CDR3 measures 15 amino acids from cysteine to phenylalanine. Of the read, only the CDR3 DNA is kept; its 45 bases are in frame from base 1. A distance of 15 bases separates the germline ends of V and J, which lose 4 bases and 4 bases respectively. Looking up the germline V gene yields CDR1 SGHDT and CDR2 YYEEEE.